This entry concerns a single T cell receptor beta chain. Its antigen remains unknown. One end of the junction fails to match germline, which may point to a read error. The entry originates in a study of PD-1 blockade in classical Hodgkin lymphoma. CDR3 length equals 15 residues. Germline V gene data show CDR1 as SGHAT and CDR2 as FQNNGV. Study findings and constraints: The CD4+ diversity rise by C4D1 was clearest in complete responders.

Clones were sequenced by immunoSEQ multiplex PCR, and TCRdb holds only the in-frame ones, with some missing. Counted here are around 20,000 clones, approximately 81% occurring once; the ten biggest clones make up about 7.8%. All trial patients relapsed after autologous stem cell transplantation. The patients, who had relapsed/refractory classical Hodgkin lymphoma, achieved best responses of complete response, partial response or progressive disease. Sequenced material: peripheral blood mononuclear cells (PBMCs), taken before the second cycle of nivolumab. The V gene is TRBV11-2, the J gene TRBJ2-7, with a possible D match to TRBD1 (5 bases). The sequence was collected from a human donor with classical Hodgkin lymphoma. The DNA for the CDR3 is TGCGCCAGCAGCCAAGATCAGGGCGGATCCTACGAGCAGTACTTC. This codes for CASSQDQGGSYEQYF.